This entry lists 2 T cell receptor beta chains sequenced from one sample in a study of T cell responses to AZD1222 COVID-19 vaccine. Measured with immunoSEQ multiplex PCR; TCRdb has only the in-frame clones, and not every one. Of 150,000 to 200,000 clones in the sample, about 92% were seen once. The source was peripheral blood, collected 28 days after the second AZD1222 dose. The receptors originated from an adult who received the AZD1222 COVID-19 vaccine.

This chain joins TRBV4-2 and TRBJ2-3, with 12 nucleotides matching TRBD2. The CDR3 runs 21 residues. V was pared by 3 bases and J by 10 bases, with 26 bases of the junction left unmatched. CDR1 is LGHNA and CDR2 is YNFKEQ in the germline V gene. CDR3 nucleotide sequence: TGTGCCAGCAGCCAGGAAACCGACTACAGACTAGCGGGAGCGATCTTTGGGGCGCAGTATTTT. Translation: CASSQETDYRLAGAIFGAQYF.

V usage is TRBV4-3 and J usage is TRBJ2-2; tentative D call: TRBD1 (5 bases). In germline, CDR1 is LGHNA, CDR2 YSLEER. The CDR3 totals 16 residues. Trimming pared 4 bases from V and 3 bases from J, leaving 15 bases between. CDR3 sequence reads: CASSPKETRDTGELFF. Written as DNA, the CDR3 is TGCGCCAGCAGCCCAAAAGAGACCAGGGACACCGGGGAGCTGTTTTTT.